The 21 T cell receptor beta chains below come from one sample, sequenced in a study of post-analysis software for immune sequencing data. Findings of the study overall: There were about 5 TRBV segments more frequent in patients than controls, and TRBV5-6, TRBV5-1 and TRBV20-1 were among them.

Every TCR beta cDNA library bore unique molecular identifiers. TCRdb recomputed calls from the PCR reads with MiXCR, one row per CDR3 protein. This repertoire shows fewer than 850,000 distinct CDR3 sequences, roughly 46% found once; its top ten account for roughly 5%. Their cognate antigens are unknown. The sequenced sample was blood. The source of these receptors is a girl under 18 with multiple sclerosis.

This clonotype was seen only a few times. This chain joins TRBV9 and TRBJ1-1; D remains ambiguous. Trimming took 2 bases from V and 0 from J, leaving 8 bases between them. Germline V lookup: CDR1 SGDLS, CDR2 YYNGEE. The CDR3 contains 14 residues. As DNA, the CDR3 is TGTGCCAGCAGCGTCGGAGGAATGAACACTGAAGCTTTCTTT. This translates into CASSVGGMNTEAFF.

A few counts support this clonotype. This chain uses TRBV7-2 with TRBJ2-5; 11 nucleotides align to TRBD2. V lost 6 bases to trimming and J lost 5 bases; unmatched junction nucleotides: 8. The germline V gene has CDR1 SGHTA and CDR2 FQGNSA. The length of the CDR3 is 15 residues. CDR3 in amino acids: CASRPPSGRFETQYF. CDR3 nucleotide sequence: TGTGCCAGCAGGCCTCCTAGCGGGAGGTTTGAGACCCAGTACTTC.

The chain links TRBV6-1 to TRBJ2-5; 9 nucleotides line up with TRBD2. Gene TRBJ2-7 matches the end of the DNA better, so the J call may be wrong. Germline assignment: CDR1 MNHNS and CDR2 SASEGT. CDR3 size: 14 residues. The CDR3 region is CASSDYSGSYEQYF. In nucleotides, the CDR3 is TGTGCCAGCAGTGATTATAGCGGGAGCTACGAGCAGTACTTC.

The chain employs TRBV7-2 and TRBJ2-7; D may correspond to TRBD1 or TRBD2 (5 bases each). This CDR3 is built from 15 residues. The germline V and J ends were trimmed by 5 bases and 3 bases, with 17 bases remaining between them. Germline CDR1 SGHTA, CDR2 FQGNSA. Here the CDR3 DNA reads TGTGCCAGCAGCAGGGACGCCGAGAGAAACTACGAGCAGTACTTC. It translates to CASSRDAERNYEQYF. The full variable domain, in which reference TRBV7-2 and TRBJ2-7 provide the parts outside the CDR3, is GAGVSQSPSNKVTEKGKDVELRCDPISGHTALYWYRQSLGQGLEFLIYFQGNSAPDKSGLPSDRFSAERTGGSVSTLTIQRTQQEDSAVYLCASSRDAERNYEQYFGPGTRLTVT.

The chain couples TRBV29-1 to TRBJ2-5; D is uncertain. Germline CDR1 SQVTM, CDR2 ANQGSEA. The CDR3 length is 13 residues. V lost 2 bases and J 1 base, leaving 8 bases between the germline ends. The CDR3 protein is CSVEIPFQETQYF. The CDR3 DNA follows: TGCAGCGTTGAAATTCCCTTCCAAGAGACCCAGTACTTC.

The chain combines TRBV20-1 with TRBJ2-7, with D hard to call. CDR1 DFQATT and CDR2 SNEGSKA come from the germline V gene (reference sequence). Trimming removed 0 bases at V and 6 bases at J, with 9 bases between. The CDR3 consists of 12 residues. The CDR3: CSARDRKREQYF. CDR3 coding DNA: TGCAGTGCTAGAGATCGGAAGCGCGAGCAGTACTTC.

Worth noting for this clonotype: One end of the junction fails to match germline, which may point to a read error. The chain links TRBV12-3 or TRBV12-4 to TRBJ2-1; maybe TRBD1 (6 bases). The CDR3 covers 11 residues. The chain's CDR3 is CASRALGAPVF. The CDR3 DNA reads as TGTGCCAGCAGGGCCTTGGGGGCCCCGGTCTTC.

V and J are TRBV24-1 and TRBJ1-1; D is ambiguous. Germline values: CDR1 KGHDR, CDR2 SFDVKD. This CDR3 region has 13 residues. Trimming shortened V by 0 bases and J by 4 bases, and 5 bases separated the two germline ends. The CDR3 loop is CATSDLVGTEAFF. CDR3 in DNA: TGTGCCACCAGTGATTTGGTAGGCACTGAAGCTTTCTTT.

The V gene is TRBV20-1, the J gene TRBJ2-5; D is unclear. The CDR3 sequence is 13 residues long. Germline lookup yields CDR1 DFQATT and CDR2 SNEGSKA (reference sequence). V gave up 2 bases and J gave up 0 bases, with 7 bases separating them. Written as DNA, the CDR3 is TGCAGTGCTAGAACGTACTACCAAGAGACCCAGTACTTC. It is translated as CSARTYYQETQYF.

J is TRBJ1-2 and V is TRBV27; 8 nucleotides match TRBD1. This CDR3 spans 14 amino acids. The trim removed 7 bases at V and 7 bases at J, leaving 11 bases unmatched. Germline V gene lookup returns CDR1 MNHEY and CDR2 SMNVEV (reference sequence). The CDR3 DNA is TGTGCCAGCAAACCAGGGGGCAATTCCGCTGGCTACACCTTC. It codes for CASKPGGNSAGYTF.

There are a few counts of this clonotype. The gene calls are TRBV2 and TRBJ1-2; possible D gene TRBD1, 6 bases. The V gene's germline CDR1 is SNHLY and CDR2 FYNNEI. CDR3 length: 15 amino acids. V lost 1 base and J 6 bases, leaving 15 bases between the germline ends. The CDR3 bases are TGTGCCAGCAGTGAAGAGATGCAGGGGAACGATGGCTACACCTTC. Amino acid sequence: CASSEEMQGNDGYTF.

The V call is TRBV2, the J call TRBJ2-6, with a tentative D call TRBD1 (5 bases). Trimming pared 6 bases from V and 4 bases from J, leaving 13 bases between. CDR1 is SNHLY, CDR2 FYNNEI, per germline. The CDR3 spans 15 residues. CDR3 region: CASRLQESGANVLTF. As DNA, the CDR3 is TGTGCCAGCAGGTTACAGGAATCGGGGGCCAACGTCCTGACTTTC.

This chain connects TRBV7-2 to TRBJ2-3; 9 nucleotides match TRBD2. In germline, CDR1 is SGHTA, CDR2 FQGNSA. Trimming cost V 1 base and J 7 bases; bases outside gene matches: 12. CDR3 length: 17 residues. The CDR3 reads CASSLEGGRAITNTQYF. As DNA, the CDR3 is TGTGCCAGCAGCTTAGAGGGCGGGAGGGCTATCACGAATACGCAGTATTTT.

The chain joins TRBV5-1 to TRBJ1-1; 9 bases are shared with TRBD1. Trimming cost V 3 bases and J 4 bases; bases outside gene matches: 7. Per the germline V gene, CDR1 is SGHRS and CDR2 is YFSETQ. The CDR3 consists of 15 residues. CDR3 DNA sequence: TGCGCCAGCAGCTCAGGACAGGGGATGGTCACTGAAGCTTTCTTT. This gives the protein CASSSGQGMVTEAFF.

CDR3: CASSTGLAGVVGSGANVLTF. The CDR3 DNA sequence: TGTGCCAGCAGTACGGGACTAGCGGGAGTTGTGGGCTCTGGGGCCAACGTCCTGACTTTC. This sequence joins TRBV28 and TRBJ2-6, with TRBD2 matching over 14 bases. Germline-derived CDR1 and CDR2 are MDHEN and SYDVKM. This CDR3 comprises 20 residues. The V and J ends lost 5 bases and 0 bases, in that order; junction bases with no gene match: 9.

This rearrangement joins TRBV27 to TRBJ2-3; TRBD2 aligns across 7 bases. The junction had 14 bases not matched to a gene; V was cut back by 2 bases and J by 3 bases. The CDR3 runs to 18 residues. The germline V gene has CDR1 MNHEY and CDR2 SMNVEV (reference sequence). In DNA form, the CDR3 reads TGTGCCAGCAGTTTAGTCCCTATAGCGGGCCTAGATACAGATACGCAGTATTTT. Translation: CASSLVPIAGLDTDTQYF.

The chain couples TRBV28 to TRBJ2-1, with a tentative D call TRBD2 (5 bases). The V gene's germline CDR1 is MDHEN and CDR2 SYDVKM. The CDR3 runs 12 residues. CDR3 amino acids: CASHSSGNEQFF. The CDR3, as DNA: TGTGCTAGTCACAGCAGCGGCAATGAGCAGTTCTTC.

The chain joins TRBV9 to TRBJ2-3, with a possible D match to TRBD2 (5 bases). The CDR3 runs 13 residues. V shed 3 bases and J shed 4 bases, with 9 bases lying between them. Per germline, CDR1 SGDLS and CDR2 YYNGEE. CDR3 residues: CASSGRTADTQYF. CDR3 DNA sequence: TGTGCCAGCAGCGGGAGGACGGCAGATACGCAGTATTTT.

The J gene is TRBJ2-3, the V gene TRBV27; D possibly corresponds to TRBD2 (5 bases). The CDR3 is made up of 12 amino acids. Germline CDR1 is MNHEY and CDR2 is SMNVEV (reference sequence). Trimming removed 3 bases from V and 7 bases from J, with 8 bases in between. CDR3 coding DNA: TGTGCCAGCAGTTTTGAGGGTCATACGCAGTATTTT. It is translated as CASSFEGHTQYF.

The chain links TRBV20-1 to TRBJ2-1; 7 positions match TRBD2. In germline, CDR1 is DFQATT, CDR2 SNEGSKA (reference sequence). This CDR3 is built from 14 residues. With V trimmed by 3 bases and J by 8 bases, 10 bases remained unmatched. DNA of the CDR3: TGCAGTGCTAGTCGAGGGAGGGCCGGAGATGAGCAGTTCTTC. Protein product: CSASRGRAGDEQFF.

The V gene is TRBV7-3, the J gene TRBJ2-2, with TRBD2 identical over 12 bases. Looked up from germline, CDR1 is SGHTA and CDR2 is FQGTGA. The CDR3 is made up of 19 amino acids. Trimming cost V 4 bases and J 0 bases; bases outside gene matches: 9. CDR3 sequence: CASSSTGLAGGANTGELFF. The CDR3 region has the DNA TGTGCCAGCAGCTCAACGGGACTAGCGGGTGGGGCGAACACCGGGGAGCTGTTTTTT.